Listed here are 19 T cell receptor beta chains from one sample, sequenced in a study of monozygotic twins with cystic fibrosis. Sequenced by immunoSEQ multiplex PCR; TCRdb stores in-frame clones only, minus some. The sample has 13,000 to 15,000 clones; more than 75% are singletons. The sequencing sample was made of blood. The receptors were sampled from a boy younger than 18 with cystic fibrosis.

The J gene is TRBJ2-1, the V gene TRBV9, with 14 positions matching TRBD2. CDR3 size: 19 residues. Germline values: CDR1 SGDLS, CDR2 YYNGEE. V dropped 2 bases and J dropped 4; count of bases not matched to a gene: 11. The DNA of the CDR3 is TGTGCCAGCAGCGTCGCCCCTGGGACTAGCGGGAGTGCTTACAATGAGCAGTTCTTC. It translates to CASSVAPGTSGSAYNEQFF.

The chain is built from TRBV6-1 and TRBJ1-3, with D possibly being TRBD1 (6 bases). Per germline, CDR1 MNHNS and CDR2 SASEGT. The CDR3 runs to 14 residues. V lost 6 bases and J 0 bases, leaving 9 bases between the germline ends. The CDR3 loop is CASSRTDSGNTIYF. Written as DNA, the CDR3 is TGTGCCAGCAGCCGGACAGACTCTGGAAACACCATATATTTT.

The chain combines TRBV7-6 with TRBJ1-5, with D maybe TRBD1 (5 bases). V was shortened by 1 base and J by 8 bases, with 9 bases between the two germline ends. The CDR3 is made up of 13 amino acids. Germline V gene lookup returns CDR1 SGHVS and CDR2 FNYEAQ. In DNA, the CDR3 is TGTGCCAGCAGCTTAGAGGGGCGGGAGCCCCAGCATTTT. This translates into CASSLEGREPQHF.

This CDR3 is CSVAGPSLNEQFF. The CDR3 coding sequence is TGCAGCGTTGCGGGTCCCTCCTTAAATGAGCAGTTCTTC. This sequence joins TRBV29-1 and TRBJ2-1; D remains unclear. Germline CDR1 SQVTM, CDR2 ANQGSEA. V lost 4 bases, J lost 7 bases, and 14 bases lay in between. CDR3 length equals 13 residues.

This chain joins TRBV20-1 and TRBJ1-2; the D is unclear. The CDR3 is 11 residues long. Germline V lookup: CDR1 DFQATT, CDR2 SNEGSKA (reference sequence). V lost 7 bases to trimming and J lost 1 base, with 7 bases between them. Here the CDR3 DNA reads TGCAGTGTGGGCAGTAACTATGGCTACACCTTC. It encodes CSVGSNYGYTF.

The chain carries TRBV18 and TRBJ2-3; TRBD2 matches 8 bases. V dropped 3 bases and J dropped 1; count of bases not matched to a gene: 3. The CDR3 has 15 residues. Per germline, CDR1 KGHSH and CDR2 LQKENI. The CDR3 region has the DNA TGTGCCAGCTCACCTCCGACTAGCGGCACAGATACGCAGTATTTT. It codes for CASSPPTSGTDTQYF.

This clone has only a few counts. V usage is TRBV10-2 and J usage is TRBJ1-2; TRBD1 is a possible D gene (6 bases). Trimming removed 0 bases at V and 7 bases at J, with 9 bases between. CDR1 is WSHSY, CDR2 SAAADI, per germline. This CDR3 is 13 amino acids long. CDR3 bases: TGCGCCAGCAGTGAGTCTGGGACAAGTGGCTACACCTTC. This translates into CASSESGTSGYTF.

The chain has TRBV5-6 and TRBJ2-2; 10 nucleotides line up with TRBD1. CDR1 is SGHDT, CDR2 YYEEEE, per germline. The trim removed 4 bases at V and 0 bases at J, leaving 9 bases unmatched. The CDR3 covers 18 residues. The CDR3 sequence is CASSPDRGSPPNTGELFF. The CDR3 nucleotides are TGTGCCAGCAGCCCGGACAGGGGGTCTCCACCGAACACCGGGGAGCTGTTTTTT.

The chain is built from TRBV30 and TRBJ2-6; unclear D gene. Germline V lookup: CDR1 GTSNPN, CDR2 SVGIG (reference sequence). This CDR3 spans 15 amino acids. Trimming removed 2 bases at V and 4 bases at J, with 12 bases between. The CDR3 region is CAWSWSGSGANVLTF. CDR3 DNA sequence: TGTGCCTGGAGTTGGTCTGGGTCCGGGGCCAACGTCCTGACTTTC.

The genes are TRBV7-2 and TRBJ2-7; D is uncertain. Germline V gives CDR1 SGHTA, CDR2 FQGNSA. V dropped 5 bases and J dropped 5 bases, with 13 bases sitting between them. The CDR3 runs 13 residues. CDR3 DNA: TGTGCCAGCAGCACGAGTCCCAGCCACGAGCAGTACTTC. Protein: CASSTSPSHEQYF.

The chain employs TRBV27 and TRBJ2-4, with TRBD1 as a possible D gene (6 bases). This CDR3 region has 13 residues. The ends were cut back, 6 bases at V and 9 bases at J, with 15 bases in the middle. In germline, CDR1 is MNHEY, CDR2 SMNVEV (reference sequence). The CDR3 nucleotides are TGTGCCAGCAGAGGGGACACCCGGGGCATTCAGTACTTC. Its protein product is CASRGDTRGIQYF.

This chain uses TRBV5-6 with TRBJ2-1, with a possible D match to TRBD2 (6 bases). V lost 1 base and J lost 5, with 16 bases in between. Germline CDR1 is SGHDT and CDR2 is YYEEEE. The length of the CDR3 is 16 residues. The CDR3 loop reads CASSLLGRGTHNEQFF. The DNA for the CDR3 is TGTGCCAGCAGCTTGCTGGGCCGGGGGACCCACAATGAGCAGTTCTTC.

The chain combines TRBV18 with TRBJ1-1, with D possibly TRBD1 on 5 matching bases. The V end lost 5 bases, the J end lost 0 bases, and 13 bases lay between the germline ends. From germline, CDR1 is KGHSH and CDR2 LQKENI. The CDR3 runs 15 residues. Written as DNA, the CDR3 is TGTGCCAGCTCAAAAAAAGGGGAATTGAACACTGAAGCTTTCTTT. Its protein is CASSKKGELNTEAFF. The whole variable domain, filled in from reference TRBV18 and TRBJ1-1, reads NAGVMQNPRHLVRRRGQEARLRCSPMKGHSHVYWYRQLPEEGLKFMVYLQKENIIDESGMPKERFSAEFPKEGPSILRIQQVVRGDSAAYFCASSKKGELNTEAFFGQGTRLTVV.

The V gene is TRBV11-2, the J gene TRBJ2-2; 9 nucleotides agree with TRBD1. The junction had 7 bases not matched to a gene; V was cut back by 1 base and J by 7 bases. The germline V gene has CDR1 SGHAT and CDR2 FQNNGV. This CDR3 has 16 amino acids. CDR3 sequence (DNA): TGTGCCAGCAGCTTAGTACAGGGGGCTGCTGGCGGGGAGCTGTTTTTT. Amino acid sequence: CASSLVQGAAGGELFF.

This clone was observed a single time. The J gene is TRBJ1-1, the V gene TRBV4-1; D ambiguous. CDR1 is MGHRA and CDR2 is YSYEKL in the germline V gene. This CDR3 comprises 16 residues. Between the trimmed V and J ends, which lost 3 bases and 0 bases, there was a span of 14 bases. The CDR3 region is CASSHLTSPMNTEAFF. CDR3 DNA: TGCGCCAGCAGCCACCTAACTTCGCCGATGAACACTGAAGCTTTCTTT.

The chain is built from TRBV9 and TRBJ1-3, with 9 bases that match TRBD1. V shed 5 bases, J shed 5 bases, and the junction held 11 bases outside the gene matches. The CDR3 is 16 residues long. Looked up from germline, CDR1 is SGDLS and CDR2 is YYNGEE. The CDR3, as DNA: TGTGCCAGCAGTGATGACAGGGGGACCCACCGAAACACCATATATTTT. It translates to CASSDDRGTHRNTIYF.

On this clone: The same CDR3 also results from other DNA sequences found in this sample. The chain joins TRBV2 to TRBJ2-5; perhaps TRBD2 as D (5 bases). The CDR3 is 16 residues long. V was shortened by 0 bases and J by 2 bases, with 13 bases between the two germline ends. Germline assignment: CDR1 SNHLY and CDR2 FYNNEI. In nucleotides, the CDR3 is TGTGCCAGCAGTGAAGCGCTTGGAGGCGGGCAAGAGACCCAGTACTTC. Translated, it gives CASSEALGGGQETQYF.

The chain combines TRBV5-1 with TRBJ2-5, with D tentatively TRBD1 or TRBD2 (5 bases each). The CDR3 loop spans 15 amino acids. CDR1 is SGHRS and CDR2 is YFSETQ in the germline V gene. V lost 3 bases and J lost 5, with 17 bases in between. CDR3 residues: CASSSGTPARETQYF. Written as DNA, the CDR3 is TGCGCCAGCAGCTCCGGGACCCCAGCACGGGAGACCCAGTACTTC.

The V and J genes are TRBV18 and TRBJ2-2; 7 positions agree with TRBD1. V was pared by 2 bases and J by 4 bases, with 13 bases of the junction left unmatched. Germline CDR1 is KGHSH and CDR2 is LQKENI. The CDR3 extends over 18 amino acids. In nucleotides, the CDR3 is TGTGCCAGCTCACCAAGGGACAGCTCCCCGACAGGCACCGGGGAGCTGTTTTTT. It is translated as CASSPRDSSPTGTGELFF.